The 19 T cell receptor beta chains below all came from one sample that was sequenced in a study of blood T cell repertoires in COVID-19. Some clones are missing from TCRdb's copy, which holds only in-frame ones; the method was immunoSEQ multiplex PCR. The data hold 300,000 to 450,000 clones, with 81% observed a single time. Sequenced: peripheral blood. Receptor source: a human donor with acute or convalescent COVID-19. The donor label of this sample is uncertain.

V and J are TRBV6-5 and TRBJ2-7; a possible D gene is TRBD2 (5 bases). The V and J ends lost 5 bases and 1 base respectively, with 15 bases between them. The germline CDR1 and CDR2 sequences are MNHEY and SVGAGI. The CDR3 spans 15 residues. The CDR3 bases are TGTGCCAGCAGTCCAGGACTGCGGAATTCCTACGAGCAGTACTTC. Translated, it gives CASSPGLRNSYEQYF.

This clone appeared once. The CDR3 DNA reads TGTGCCAGCAGCTTAAGGATGGGACAGGATCTCAATGAGCAGTTCTTC. This encodes CASSLRMGQDLNEQFF. V is TRBV7-9 and J is TRBJ2-1; 8 bases align to TRBD1. Looked up from germline, CDR1 is SEHNR and CDR2 is FQNEAQ (reference sequence). CDR3 length: 16 residues. V was clipped by 2 bases and J by 6 bases; unmatched bases: 9.

This chain links TRBV7-6 with TRBJ2-1; 8 bases match TRBD2. The CDR3 length is 16 residues. After removal of 3 bases from V and 4 bases from J, the junction contained 8 bases not matched to a gene. In germline, CDR1 is SGHVS, CDR2 FNYEAQ. This CDR3 reads CASSFSTSGVYNEQFF. The CDR3 DNA reads TGTGCCAGCAGCTTCTCTACTAGCGGAGTGTACAATGAGCAGTTCTTC.

The chain carries TRBV3-1 (or the pseudogene TRBV3-2) and TRBJ2-1; D not resolved. The ends were cut back, 3 bases at V and 6 bases at J, with 3 bases in the middle. Germline CDR1 LGHDT, CDR2 YNNKEL (reference sequence). This CDR3 is 11 amino acids long. The CDR3, as DNA: TGTGCCAGCAGCCATCGCAATGAGCAGTTCTTC. The encoded protein is CASSHRNEQFF.

The chain recombines TRBV6-1 with TRBJ1-4; possibly TRBD1 for D (6 bases). The CDR3 covers 17 residues. V lost 4 bases to trimming and J lost 8 bases, with 23 bases between them. CDR1 is MNHNS and CDR2 is SASEGT in the germline V gene. CDR3 region: CASSAGAGALEGEKLFF. The CDR3 bases are TGTGCCAGCAGTGCTGGGGCAGGGGCCCTCGAGGGAGAAAAACTGTTTTTT.

This clone was seen a single time. The gene calls are TRBV6-5 and TRBJ2-2; maybe TRBD2 (5 bases). Looked up from germline, CDR1 is MNHEY and CDR2 is SVGAGI. This CDR3 region has 13 residues. The germline V and J ends were trimmed by 7 bases and 0 bases, with 6 bases remaining between them. The CDR3 reads CASTGANTGELFF. CDR3 nucleotides: TGTGCCAGCACCGGGGCGAACACCGGGGAGCTGTTTTTT.

The chain has TRBV7-6 and TRBJ2-7; D remains unclear. CDR1 is SGHVS, CDR2 FNYEAQ, per germline. This CDR3 has 15 residues. Trimming cost V 5 bases and J 6 bases, with 20 bases left between them. The CDR3 protein is CASSVNGVVLGEQYF. Written as DNA, the CDR3 is TGTGCCAGCAGCGTAAACGGAGTTGTGTTAGGCGAGCAGTACTTC.

The CDR3 DNA sequence: TGTGCCAGCAGCGCGACTCCCTGGAAGCAGTTCTTC. The encoded protein is CASSATPWKQFF. The J gene is TRBJ2-1, the V gene TRBV9; D is undetermined. The CDR3 length is 12 residues. With 3 bases removed from V and 11 bases from J, the gap between germline ends came to 12 bases. CDR1 and CDR2 from the germline V gene are SGDLS and YYNGEE.

The V call is TRBV29-1, the J call TRBJ1-1; possible D gene TRBD1, 5 bases. Trimming left V 1 base short and J 4 bases short, with 13 bases between. The CDR3 is made up of 14 amino acids. Germline V CDR1 and CDR2: SQVTM, ANQGSEA. The DNA for the CDR3 is TGCAGCGTTGAAGTGAGGCAGGGAGGCACTGAAGCTTTCTTT. Translating gives CSVEVRQGGTEAFF.

The chain recombines TRBV11-2 with TRBJ2-1; 12 positions agree with TRBD2. V shed 4 bases, J shed 2 bases, and the junction held 12 bases outside the gene matches. Germline CDR1 reads SGHAT; CDR2 reads FQNNGV. The CDR3 has 19 residues. CDR3 sequence: CASSYGRLAGGPTYNEQFF. The CDR3 DNA follows: TGTGCCAGCAGCTACGGTCGGCTAGCGGGGGGGCCAACCTACAATGAGCAGTTCTTC.

V and J are TRBV30 and TRBJ1-4; no clear D gene. This CDR3 region has 12 residues. V shed 1 base and J shed 9 bases, with 9 bases lying between them. CDR1 and CDR2 (germline): GTSNPN, SVGIG (reference sequence). The CDR3 here is CAWSELRKKLFF. CDR3 in DNA: TGTGCCTGGAGTGAATTGCGGAAAAAACTGTTTTTT.

In its sample, this clone was seen a few times. The rearrangement links TRBV18 to TRBJ1-3; D is uncertain. Trimming pared 4 bases from V and 4 bases from J, leaving 5 bases between. CDR3 size: 12 residues. Germline CDR1 is KGHSH and CDR2 is LQKENI. CDR3 in amino acids: CASSLEGNTIYF. The DNA for the CDR3 is TGTGCCAGCTCACTCGAGGGAAACACCATATATTTT.

The chain joins TRBV11-2 to TRBJ2-1, with TRBD1 identical over 10 bases. The junction had 7 bases not matched to a gene; V was cut back by 5 bases and J by 6 bases. There are 15 residues in the CDR3. The germline CDR1 and CDR2 sequences are SGHAT and FQNNGV. CDR3 loop: CASSLFRDRGNEQFF. The CDR3 nucleotides are TGTGCCAGCAGCCTTTTCCGGGACAGGGGCAATGAGCAGTTCTTC.

V gene TRBV19 combines with J gene TRBJ2-3; TRBD2 matches at 11 bases. After removal of 7 bases from V and 9 bases from J, the junction contained 12 bases not matched to a gene. The germline V gene encodes CDR1 LNHDA and CDR2 SQIVND (reference sequence). The CDR3 is 15 amino acids. The CDR3 DNA reads TGTGCCAGTAAGGGCTTAGCGGGAGGGGAAAACACGCAGTATTTT. This sequence encodes CASKGLAGGENTQYF. The full variable domain, with the rest looked up from reference TRBV19 and TRBJ2-3, is DGGITQSPKYLFRKEGQNVTLSCEQNLNHDAMYWYRQDPGQGLRLIYYSQIVNDFQKGDIAEGYSVSREKKESFPLTVTSAQKNPTAFYLCASKGLAGGENTQYFGPGTRLTVL.

This rearrangement joins TRBV5-4 to TRBJ2-1, with 12 bases matching TRBD2. The CDR3 is made up of 13 amino acids. The trim removed 6 bases at V and 6 bases at J, leaving 1 base unmatched. Germline V CDR1 and CDR2: SGHNT, YYREEE (reference sequence). The CDR3 coding sequence is TGTGCCAGCACTAGCGGGGGGGCCAATGAGCAGTTCTTC. It is translated as CASTSGGANEQFF.

This chain connects TRBV30 to TRBJ1-2; a weak D match, TRBD1 (6 bases). CDR1 and CDR2 (germline): GTSNPN, SVGIG (reference sequence). CDR3 length: 13 amino acids. The V end lost 2 bases, the J end lost 4 bases, and 11 bases lay between the germline ends. CDR3 region: CAWSWGPVYGYTF. DNA for the CDR3: TGTGCCTGGAGTTGGGGGCCTGTCTATGGCTACACCTTC.

V and J are TRBV2 and TRBJ1-1; possibly TRBD1 for D (5 bases). The V gene's germline CDR1 is SNHLY and CDR2 FYNNEI. The ends were cut back, 7 bases at V and 4 bases at J, with 22 bases in the middle. The CDR3 sequence is 16 residues long. The CDR3 DNA reads TGTGCCAGCAAGCTCAGGGTCTCAAGAGTGAGCACTGAAGCTTTCTTT. Translating it yields CASKLRVSRVSTEAFF.

V and J are TRBV28 and TRBJ1-2; 7 bases are a match to TRBD1. This CDR3 has 14 residues. The trim removed 4 bases at V and 3 bases at J, leaving 5 bases unmatched. In germline, CDR1 is MDHEN, CDR2 SYDVKM. The chain's CDR3 is CASSWTGRYYGYTF. For the CDR3, the DNA is TGTGCCAGCAGTTGGACAGGCAGGTACTATGGCTACACCTTC.

The chain recombines TRBV15 with TRBJ1-1; D unresolved. Trimming removed 0 bases at V and 0 bases at J, with 8 bases between. The CDR3 is made up of 15 amino acids. Germline CDR1 LNHNV, CDR2 YYDKDF (reference sequence). The CDR3 loop is CATSRDAGLNTEAFF. CDR3 in DNA: TGTGCCACCAGCAGAGATGCAGGTTTGAACACTGAAGCTTTCTTT.